The rows below give T cell receptor beta chains drawn from one sample of a study of PD-1 blockade in mismatch repair-deficient tumors. Using immunoSEQ multiplex PCR, the repertoire was profiled, and TCRdb retains in-frame clones only, with some absent. Of fewer than 60,000 clones detected, roughly 82% appear once; the ten largest clones hold more than 3%. The source material was PBMCs, sampled before pembrolizumab treatment. Receptor source: an adult with mismatch repair-deficient cancer. CDR3s include the opening cysteine and the closing phenylalanine or tryptophan. Each record gives: V gene, D gene, clone size, J gene, CDR3 DNA, CDR3 protein. The D gene is left open where the match is weak. The size field is filled for only some rows; it gives once, few, many or a size class.

TRBV6-4	NA	NA	TRBJ2-1	TGTGCCAGCAGTCCCGGGGCCTACAATGAGCAGTTCTTC	CASSPGAYNEQFF
TRBV5-1	NA	NA	TRBJ1-6	TGCGCCAGCAGCTCGACTAATTCACCCCTCCACTTT	CASSSTNSPLHF
TRBV11-3	NA	once	TRBJ2-5	TGTGCCAGCAGCCCCCGCCGTAGCTCTGAGACCCAGTACTTC	CASSPRRSSETQYF
TRBV7-2	TRBD1	few	TRBJ1-5	TGTGCCAGCAGCTCCTCCGGGACAGGGTTTAGTCAGCCCCAGCATTTT	CASSSSGTGFSQPQHF
TRBV7-2	TRBD1	NA	TRBJ2-3	TGTGCCAGCAGCAAAATACAGGGGGCAGATACGCAGTATTTT	CASSKIQGADTQYF
TRBV18	TRBD2	once	TRBJ2-3	TGTGCCAGCTCACCCGGCGGGAGGAGCACAGATACGCAGTATTTT	CASSPGGRSTDTQYF
TRBV7-6	NA	NA	TRBJ1-1	TGTGCCAGCAGCCTTTCTCCCGACATGAACACTGAAGCTTTCTTT	CASSLSPDMNTEAFF
TRBV29-1	NA	NA	TRBJ2-2	TGCAGCGTTCGGTGGCGGGATTTGACTGGGGAGCTGTTTTTT	CSVRWRDLTGELFF
TRBV29-1	NA	NA	TRBJ2-1	TGCAGCGTTGACGGTAACAATGAGCAGTTCTTC	CSVDGNNEQFF
TRBV9	NA	once	TRBJ1-2	TGTGCCAGCAGCTCCCCCGGGTGGAACTATGGCTACACCTTC	CASSSPGWNYGYTF
TRBV2	NA	NA	TRBJ2-2	TGTGCCAGCAGTTCAAAGAACACCGGGGAGCTGTTTTTT	CASSSKNTGELFF
TRBV7-2	NA	NA	TRBJ2-7	TGTGCCAGCAGAAATATCCAGGCTTTAAACTACGAGCAGTACTTC	CASRNIQALNYEQYF
TRBV28	TRBD2	NA	TRBJ2-1	TGTGCCAGCAGTTTAGGTAGCGGGAGGACCAATGAGCAGTTCTTC	CASSLGSGRTNEQFF
TRBV27	NA	NA	TRBJ2-6	TGTGCCAGCAGTTCCAGGGGGGCTGGGGCCAACGTCCTGACTTTC	CASSSRGAGANVLTF
TRBV5-6	TRBD1	NA	TRBJ2-4	TGTGCCAGCAGCCGGGACAGGGCGAACATTCAGTACTTC	CASSRDRANIQYF
TRBV4-3	NA	once	TRBJ2-1	TGCGCCAGCAGCCAAGATGGGGGCCCCGCTTCCTACAATGAGCAGTTCTTC	CASSQDGGPASYNEQFF
TRBV7-9	NA	NA	TRBJ1-1	TGTGCCAGCAGCTCATGGGTCACAGGGACCACTGAAGCTTTCTTT	CASSSWVTGTTEAFF
TRBV21-1	NA	NA	TRBJ2-3	TGTGCCAGCACCAGACCGGGACAGGGGAGGAAAGTAGATACGCAGTATTTT	CASTRPGQGRKVDTQYF
TRBV7-3	NA	NA	TRBJ2-2	TGTGCCAGCTCGTTGGGGATCAACACCGGGGAGCTGTTTTTT	CASSLGINTGELFF
TRBV6-5	NA	NA	TRBJ2-7	TGTGCCAGCAGTATCGGGGGAGTGGGCTACGAGCAGTACTTC	CASSIGGVGYEQYF
TRBV7-8	NA	NA	TRBJ1-1	TGTGCCAGCAGCCGTCTACAGAAAAACACTGAAGCTTTCTTT	CASSRLQKNTEAFF
TRBV7-9	TRBD1	NA	TRBJ2-5	TGTGCCAGCAGTCGGGACAGGGGAGAGACCCAGTACTTC	CASSRDRGETQYF
TRBV19	NA	NA	TRBJ2-2	TGTGCCAGTCGGGGCGTAAGCGCCGGGGAGCTGTTTTTT	CASRGVSAGELFF
TRBV11-2	TRBD2	few	TRBJ2-3	TGTGCCAGCAGCCCCGTAGCGGGATCCGGCACAGATACGCAGTATTTT	CASSPVAGSGTDTQYF
TRBV2	TRBD1	once	TRBJ1-5	TGTGCCAGCAGTGACGGACAGGGTGGTCAGCCCCAGCATTTT	CASSDGQGGQPQHF
TRBV7-9	NA	NA	TRBJ2-1	TGTGCCAGCAGCTTAGTGGCGGCCCCCGGCGAGGAGCAGTTCTTC	CASSLVAAPGEEQFF
TRBV29-1	NA	NA	TRBJ2-7	TGCAGCGTTGTAAGCCGGGTCTTCGACGAGCAGTACTTC	CSVVSRVFDEQYF
TRBV30	NA	NA	TRBJ1-5	TGTGCCTGGAGTGTACGCAGAGATAGCAATCAGCCCCAGCATTTT	CAWSVRRDSNQPQHF
TRBV25-1	NA	NA	TRBJ1-4	TGTGCCAGCAGTGACGGGCCCGTACAGTTTATTTTT	CASSDGPVQFIF
TRBV29-1	NA	NA	TRBJ2-5	TGCAGCGTCCCGGAGCCGGCTCAAGAGACCCAGTACTTC	CSVPEPAQETQYF
TRBV7-2	NA	NA	TRBJ2-1	TGTGCCAGCAGCTTCACAGAAAACAATGAGCAGTTCTTC	CASSFTENNEQFF
TRBV13	NA	once	TRBJ2-3	TGTGCCAGCAGCTTCGCAGGTTCTAGCACAGATACGCAGTATTTT	CASSFAGSSTDTQYF
TRBV6-5	TRBD2	NA	TRBJ2-7	TGTGCCAGCAGGGCTAGCGGGAGATCGTTTTACGAGCAGTACTTC	CASRASGRSFYEQYF
TRBV6-5	NA	NA	TRBJ2-1	TGTGCCAGCAGTTACTCGGCGCTTCGAGATTACAATGAGCAGTTCTTC	CASSYSALRDYNEQFF
TRBV27	NA	medium-sized	TRBJ2-7	TGTGCCAGCAGCTACAGGGACGAGCAGTACTTC	CASSYRDEQYF
TRBV9	NA	NA	TRBJ1-2	TGTGCCAGCAGCGTAGACAGGGAGGCTAACTATGGCTACACCTTC	CASSVDREANYGYTF
TRBV9	NA	NA	TRBJ1-1	TGTGCCAGCAGCACCTCCTGGAACACTGAAGCTTTCTTT	CASSTSWNTEAFF
TRBV6-5	NA	NA	TRBJ2-6	TGTGCCAGCAGTTACAGGGTTCTCCCTGGGGCCAACGTCCTGACTTTC	CASSYRVLPGANVLTF
TRBV6-5	NA	NA	TRBJ2-3	TGTGCCAGCAGTTACGATCCCAGCACAGATACGCAGTATTTT	CASSYDPSTDTQYF
TRBV15	NA	few	TRBJ2-1	TGTGCCACCAGCCGCGCAGCAGTCCCCTACAATGAGCAGTTCTTC	CATSRAAVPYNEQFF
TRBV6-1	NA	once	TRBJ2-2	TGTGCCAGCAGTGAAAAGGGGTGGGACACCGGGGAGCTGTTTTTT	CASSEKGWDTGELFF
TRBV7-3	TRBD2	few	TRBJ2-1	TGTGCCAGCAGCTTCATGACTAGCGGTTACAATGAGCAGTTCTTC	CASSFMTSGYNEQFF
TRBV9	NA	NA	TRBJ1-1	TGTGCCAGCAGCGTAGGTTTGCGGGAGATAGAGGCCCAAGCTTTCTTT	CASSVGLREIEAQAFF
TRBV19	NA	NA	TRBJ1-2	TGTGCCAGTAGTATGGGACAAGGATATGGCTACACCTTC	CASSMGQGYGYTF
TRBV7-2	NA	once	TRBJ1-1	TGTGCCAGCAGCCCCTGGGCGGCCGGGAACACTGAAGCTTTCTTT	CASSPWAAGNTEAFF
TRBV7-9	NA	NA	TRBJ1-4	TGTGCCAGCAGCTTTCGGGCAGGGCGGTCTAATGAAAAACTGTTTTTT	CASSFRAGRSNEKLFF
TRBV2	NA	NA	TRBJ1-4	TGTGCCAGCAGTTTCCAGGGGATCTATAATGAAAAACTGTTTTTT	CASSFQGIYNEKLFF
TRBV6-1	NA	NA	TRBJ1-1	TGTGCCAGCAGTGGACGCGGGGATAAGAACACTGAAGCTTTCTTT	CASSGRGDKNTEAFF
TRBV19	NA	medium-sized	TRBJ2-5	TGTGCCAGTAGTCTTCGAATCCGAGAGACCCAGTACTTC	CASSLRIRETQYF
TRBV6-5	TRBD1	NA	TRBJ1-1	TGTGCCAGCACCAACCCAGGGGGCACTGAAGCTTTCTTT	CASTNPGGTEAFF
TRBV5-5	NA	few	TRBJ2-7	TGTGCCAGCAGCTTACAGGACAGCTACTACGAGCAGTACTTC	CASSLQDSYYEQYF
TRBV2	TRBD2	NA	TRBJ2-3	TGTGCCAGCGACGGGGGGAACACAGATACGCAGTATTTT	CASDGGNTDTQYF
TRBV9	NA	NA	TRBJ1-4	TGTGCCAGCAGCGTAGCTGCGGGAGGAGGTAATGAAAAACTGTTTTTT	CASSVAAGGGNEKLFF
TRBV7-3	NA	once	TRBJ2-1	TGTGCCAGCAGCCAAAAAGGAAATGAGCAGTTCTTC	CASSQKGNEQFF
TRBV19	TRBD2	NA	TRBJ2-1	TGTGCCAGTACCCCAAGCGGGAGCTCCTACAATGAGCAGTTCTTC	CASTPSGSSYNEQFF
TRBV19	TRBD1	NA	TRBJ1-3	TGTGCCAGTAGGAGGGACAGGCTCTCTGGAAACACCATATATTTT	CASRRDRLSGNTIYF
TRBV7-8	NA	NA	TRBJ2-1	TGTGCCAGCAGCGCCCCTAGCCTTGAGCAGTTCTTC	CASSAPSLEQFF
TRBV6-1	TRBD1	once	TRBJ2-5	TGTGCCAGCAGCCCCCGGGACAGGGGCCCCGAGACCCAGTACTTC	CASSPRDRGPETQYF